This TCR beta chain derives from a study of memory CD4+ T cells and cytomegalovirus serostatus. This clone was recorded once. As originally analysed: After removing out-of-frame reads, approximately 2 million distinct TCRbeta sequences remained. Assay: immunoSEQ multiplex PCR; the TCRdb copy retains only in-frame clones and omits some. The DNA was the basis for D and trimming; V, J and clone size are from that table. Here the sample spans approximately 60,000 clones, approximately 78% being singletons. Single viable CD3+CD4+CD8-CD45RO+ cells were sorted as the memory CD4+ T cells. Positive selection with CD4 microbeads enriched total CD4+ T cells. The germline gives CDR1 GTSNPN, CDR2 SVGIG (reference sequence). The CDR3 has 13 residues. Trimming stripped 0 bases from V and 6 bases from J, with 9 bases between.

The sample comprised memory CD4+ T cells from blood. This rearrangement joins TRBV30 to TRBJ2-1; D is unclear. The clonotype comes from an adult in good health and CMV-seronegative. Here the CDR3 reads CAWSVSGLNEQFF. DNA of the CDR3: TGTGCCTGGAGTGTATCGGGCCTCAATGAGCAGTTCTTC.